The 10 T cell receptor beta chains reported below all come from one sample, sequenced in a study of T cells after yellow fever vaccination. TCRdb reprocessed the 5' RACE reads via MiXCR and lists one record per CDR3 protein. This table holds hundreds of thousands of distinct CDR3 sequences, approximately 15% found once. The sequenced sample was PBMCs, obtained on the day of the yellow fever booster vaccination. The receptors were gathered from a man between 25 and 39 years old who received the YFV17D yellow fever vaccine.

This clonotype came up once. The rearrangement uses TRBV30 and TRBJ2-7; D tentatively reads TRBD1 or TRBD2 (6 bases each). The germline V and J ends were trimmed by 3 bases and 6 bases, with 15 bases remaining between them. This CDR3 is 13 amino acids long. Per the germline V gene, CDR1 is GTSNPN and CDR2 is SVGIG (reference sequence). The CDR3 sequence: CAWSPGASLEQYF. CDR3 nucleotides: TGTGCCTGGAGCCCGGGGGCCTCCCTCGAGCAGTACTTC.

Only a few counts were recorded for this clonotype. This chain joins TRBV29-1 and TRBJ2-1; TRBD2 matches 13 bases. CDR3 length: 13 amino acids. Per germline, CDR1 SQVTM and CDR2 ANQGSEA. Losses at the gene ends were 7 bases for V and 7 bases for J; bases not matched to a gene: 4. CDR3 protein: CSAGTSGKNEQFF. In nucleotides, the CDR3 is TGCAGCGCTGGGACTAGCGGGAAAAATGAGCAGTTCTTC.

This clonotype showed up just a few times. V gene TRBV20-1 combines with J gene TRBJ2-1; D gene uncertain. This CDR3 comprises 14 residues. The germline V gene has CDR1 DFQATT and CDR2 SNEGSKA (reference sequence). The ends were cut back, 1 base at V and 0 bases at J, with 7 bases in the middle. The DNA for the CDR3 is TGCAGTGCTAGAGGCTTGTACTCCTACAATGAGCAGTTCTTC. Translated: CSARGLYSYNEQFF.

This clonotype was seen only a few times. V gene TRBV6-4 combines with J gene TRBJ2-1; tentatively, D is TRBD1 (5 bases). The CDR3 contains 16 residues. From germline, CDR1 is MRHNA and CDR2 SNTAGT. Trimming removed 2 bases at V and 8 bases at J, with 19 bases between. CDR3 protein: CASSDQRTAFRDEQFF. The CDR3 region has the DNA TGTGCCAGCAGTGACCAGAGAACCGCCTTCAGGGATGAGCAGTTCTTC.

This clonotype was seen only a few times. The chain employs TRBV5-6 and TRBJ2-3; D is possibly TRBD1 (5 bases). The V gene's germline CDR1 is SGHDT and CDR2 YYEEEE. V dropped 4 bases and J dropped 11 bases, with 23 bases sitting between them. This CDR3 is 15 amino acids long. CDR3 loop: CASSPQGVPRGKQYF. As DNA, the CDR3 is TGTGCCAGCAGCCCACAAGGGGTCCCGAGAGGAAAGCAGTATTTT.

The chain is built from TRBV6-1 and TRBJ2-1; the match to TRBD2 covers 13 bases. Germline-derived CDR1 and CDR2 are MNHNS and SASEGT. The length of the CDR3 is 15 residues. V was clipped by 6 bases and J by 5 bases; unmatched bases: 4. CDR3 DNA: TGTGCCAGCAGAAGACTAGCGGGAGGCAACAATGAGCAGTTCTTC. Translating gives CASRRLAGGNNEQFF.

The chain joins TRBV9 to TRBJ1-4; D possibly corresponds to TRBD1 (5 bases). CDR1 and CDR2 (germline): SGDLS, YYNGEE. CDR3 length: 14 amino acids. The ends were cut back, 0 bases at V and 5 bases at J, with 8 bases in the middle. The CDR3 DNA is TGTGCCAGCAGCGTAGAGGGGCGGAATGAAAAACTGTTTTTT. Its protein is CASSVEGRNEKLFF.

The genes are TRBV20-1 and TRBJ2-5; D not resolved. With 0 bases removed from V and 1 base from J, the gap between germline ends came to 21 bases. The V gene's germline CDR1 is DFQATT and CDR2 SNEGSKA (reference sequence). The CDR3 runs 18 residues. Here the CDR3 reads CSARDLRARQGPQETQYF. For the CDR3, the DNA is TGCAGTGCTAGAGATCTTAGGGCTCGACAAGGGCCCCAAGAGACCCAGTACTTC.

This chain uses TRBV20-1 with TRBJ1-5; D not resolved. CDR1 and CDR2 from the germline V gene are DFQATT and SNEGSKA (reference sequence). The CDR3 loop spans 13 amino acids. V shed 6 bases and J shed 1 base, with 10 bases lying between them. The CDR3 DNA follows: TGCAGTGCGCACGAGGACAGCAATCAGCCCCAGCATTTT. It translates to CSAHEDSNQPQHF.

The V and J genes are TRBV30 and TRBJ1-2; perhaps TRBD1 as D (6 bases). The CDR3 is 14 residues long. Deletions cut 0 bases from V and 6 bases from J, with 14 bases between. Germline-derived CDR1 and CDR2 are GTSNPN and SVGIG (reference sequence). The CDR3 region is CAWSVPGRGNGYTF. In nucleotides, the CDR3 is TGTGCCTGGAGTGTCCCGGGGAGGGGGAATGGCTACACCTTC.